The TCR beta chain described here comes from a study of regulatory T cells in long-lasting Graves disease. Arm-PCR of CDR3 regions with iRepertoire HTBI primers generated TCR beta libraries. In the authors' methods: Identification across samples found some 60 TRBV and over 12 TRBJ segments. TCRdb reprocessed the multiplex PCR reads with MiXCR, giving one entry per CDR3 protein. The V and J calls reflect TCRdb's pipeline rather than the authors' work. The sample has roughly 400,000 distinct CDR3 sequences; roughly 20% are singletons. Study outcomes and limitations: There was favoring of TRBV28, TRBJ1-2 and TRBJ2-5 in persistent disease. Persistent cases of Graves' showed reduced TCR diversity relative to newly diagnosed patients.

In this sample, this clonotype turned up a few times. Its cognate antigen is unknown. The CDR3 totals 14 residues. The germline V gene encodes CDR1 GTSNPN and CDR2 SVGIG (reference sequence). Trimming left V 0 bases short and J 7 bases short, with 12 bases between. Time point specified: persistent/refractory GD, antithyroid drugs over 5 years with positive TRAb. TCR sequences were obtained from RNA taken from PBMCs. This sample comprised peripheral blood mononuclear cells (PBMCs), obtained when the disease was refractory, from a patient treated with antithyroid drugs. The receptor's source is a female donor with Graves disease. The chain has TRBV30 and TRBJ2-2; D may be TRBD2 (5 bases). The chain's CDR3 is CAWSVTGVIGELFF. CDR3 DNA sequence: TGTGCCTGGAGTGTAACCGGGGTTATCGGGGAGCTGTTTTTT.